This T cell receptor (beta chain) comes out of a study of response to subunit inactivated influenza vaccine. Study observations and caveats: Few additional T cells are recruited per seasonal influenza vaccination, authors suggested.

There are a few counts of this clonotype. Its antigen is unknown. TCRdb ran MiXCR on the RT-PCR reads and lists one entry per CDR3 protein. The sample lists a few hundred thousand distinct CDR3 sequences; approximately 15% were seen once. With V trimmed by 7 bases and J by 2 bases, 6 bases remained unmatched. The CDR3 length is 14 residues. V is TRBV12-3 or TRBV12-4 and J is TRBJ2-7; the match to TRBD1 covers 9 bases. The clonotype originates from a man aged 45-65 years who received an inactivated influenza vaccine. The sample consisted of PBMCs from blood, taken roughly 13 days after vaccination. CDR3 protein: CASNQQGAPYEQYF. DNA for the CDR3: TGTGCCAGCAATCAACAGGGGGCTCCCTACGAGCAGTACTTC.